What follows is one T cell receptor (beta chain) and its context. In germline, CDR1 is DFQATT, CDR2 SNEGSKA (reference sequence). There are 16 residues in the CDR3. Trimming removed 1 base from V and 8 bases from J, with 21 bases in between. These data belong to a study of CD8 T cells in Susac syndrome. Reverse transcription of about 0.45 to 1 ug RNA was carried out with random hexamers. MiXCR, run by TCRdb on the immunoSEQ multiplex PCR reads, gives a single entry per CDR3 protein. The sample carries about 300,000 distinct CDR3 sequences, under 95% recorded once. Material for sequencing was CD4+ T cells from PBMCs. V usage is TRBV20-1 and J usage is TRBJ2-1, with unresolved D. This receptor was obtained from a human donor with multiple sclerosis. The CDR3 DNA reads TGCAGTGCTAGAGTCCCCATTGCCGGAAGTCAGCATGAGCAGTTCTTC. It specifies CSARVPIAGSQHEQFF.